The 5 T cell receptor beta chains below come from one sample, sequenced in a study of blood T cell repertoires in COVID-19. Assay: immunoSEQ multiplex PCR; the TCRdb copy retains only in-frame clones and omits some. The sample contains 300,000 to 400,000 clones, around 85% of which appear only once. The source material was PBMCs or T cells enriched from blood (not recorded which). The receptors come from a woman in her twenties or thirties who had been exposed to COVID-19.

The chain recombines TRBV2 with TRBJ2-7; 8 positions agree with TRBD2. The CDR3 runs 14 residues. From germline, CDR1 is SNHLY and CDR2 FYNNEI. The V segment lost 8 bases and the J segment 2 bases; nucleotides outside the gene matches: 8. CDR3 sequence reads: CASLHGGGTYEQYF. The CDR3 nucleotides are TGTGCCAGCCTCCATGGCGGGGGGACCTACGAGCAGTACTTC.

The CDR3 DNA follows: TGTGCCAGCAGGACAGGGGGACCTAATGAAAAACTGTTTTTT. Protein product: CASRTGGPNEKLFF. The chain couples TRBV2 to TRBJ1-4; 9 bases fit TRBD1. The CDR3 loop spans 14 amino acids. The V and J ends lost 6 bases and 3 bases, in that order; junction bases with no gene match: 2. In germline, CDR1 is SNHLY, CDR2 FYNNEI. The whole variable domain, remainder taken from reference TRBV2 and TRBJ1-4, is EPEVTQTPSHQVTQMGQEVILRCVPISNHLYFYWYRQILGQKVEFLVSFYNNEISEKSEIFDDQFSVERPDGSNFTLKIRSTKLEDSAMYFCASRTGGPNEKLFFGSGTQLSVL.

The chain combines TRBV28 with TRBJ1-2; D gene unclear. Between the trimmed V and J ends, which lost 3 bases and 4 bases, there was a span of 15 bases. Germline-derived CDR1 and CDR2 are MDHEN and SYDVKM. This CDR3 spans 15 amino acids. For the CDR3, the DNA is TGTGCCAGCAGTTTCGGTCTGACTCTCTCCTATGGCTACACCTTC. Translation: CASSFGLTLSYGYTF.

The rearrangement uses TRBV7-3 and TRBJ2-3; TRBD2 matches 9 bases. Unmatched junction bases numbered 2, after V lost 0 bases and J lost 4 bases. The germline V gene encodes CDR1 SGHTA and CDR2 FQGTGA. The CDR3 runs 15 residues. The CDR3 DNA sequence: TGTGCCAGCAGCTTAACAGCGGGGGGAGCAGATACGCAGTATTTT. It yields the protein CASSLTAGGADTQYF.

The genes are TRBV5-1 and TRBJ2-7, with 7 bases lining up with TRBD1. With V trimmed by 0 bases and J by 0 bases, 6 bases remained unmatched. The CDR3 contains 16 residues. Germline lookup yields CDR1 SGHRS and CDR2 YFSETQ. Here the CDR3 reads CASSLGQGHTSYEQYF. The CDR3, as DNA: TGCGCCAGCAGCTTGGGACAGGGTCACACCTCCTACGAGCAGTACTTC.